This T cell receptor (beta chain) was retrieved from a study of blood T cell repertoires in COVID-19. The wider study: Acute and convalescent COVID-19 samples came from the United States, Italy and Spain.

Germline CDR1 is SGHAT and CDR2 is FQNNGV. The CDR3 spans 17 residues. The V end lost 1 base, the J end lost 2 bases, and 18 bases lay between the germline ends. Clones were sequenced by immunoSEQ multiplex PCR, and TCRdb holds only the in-frame ones, with some missing. Among 300,000 to 450,000 clones listed, about 88% were seen once. The sequenced sample was PBMCs or T cells enriched from blood (not recorded which). This chain joins TRBV11-2 and TRBJ2-7, with D possibly being TRBD1 (5 bases). The sequence was obtained from a woman aged 25-40 years who had recovered from COVID-19. CDR3 coding DNA: TGTGCCAGCAGCTTAGCGGGTTATGGTACAGGACCCTACGAGCAGTACTTC. This codes for CASSLAGYGTGPYEQYF.